A single sample is the source of the 3 T cell receptor beta chains below, sequenced in a study of neurological immune-mediated disorders. TCRdb processed the 5' RACE reads anew with MiXCR; each CDR3 protein has one entry. Of about 46,000 distinct CDR3 sequences in the sample, about 2% were seen once. The sample comprised PBMCs. These receptors came from a woman aged 40 to 55 with multiple sclerosis.

This clonotype appeared many times. A read error may produce the germline difference seen at one junction end. The genes are TRBV29-1 and TRBJ2-4, with D possibly matching TRBD1 (5 bases). From germline, CDR1 is SQVTM and CDR2 ANQGSEA. The CDR3 totals 13 residues. The CDR3 region is CSVVQGPKNTQYF. CDR3 DNA: TGCAGCGTTGTCCAGGGTCCCAAAAACACTCAGTACTTC.

This clonotype has a count of ten or more. The chain couples TRBV20-1 to TRBJ2-7; 7 bases line up with TRBD1. Looked up from germline, CDR1 is DFQATT and CDR2 is SNEGSKA (reference sequence). CDR3 length: 14 amino acids. V lost 3 bases, J lost 0 bases, and 5 bases stayed unmatched. DNA for the CDR3: TGCAGTGCTAGTGGGGCAGGGGGCTCCTACGAGCAGTACTTC. Translated, it gives CSASGAGGSYEQYF.

There are many counts of this clonotype. The chain has TRBV5-1 and TRBJ1-1; D is ambiguous. Germline CDR1 reads SGHRS; CDR2 reads YFSETQ. The CDR3 extends over 14 amino acids. With 1 base removed from V and 6 bases from J, the gap between germline ends came to 13 bases. DNA of the CDR3: TGCGCCAGCAGCTTGAGAGCGGGTGACGCTGAAGCTTTCTTT. Its translation is CASSLRAGDAEAFF.